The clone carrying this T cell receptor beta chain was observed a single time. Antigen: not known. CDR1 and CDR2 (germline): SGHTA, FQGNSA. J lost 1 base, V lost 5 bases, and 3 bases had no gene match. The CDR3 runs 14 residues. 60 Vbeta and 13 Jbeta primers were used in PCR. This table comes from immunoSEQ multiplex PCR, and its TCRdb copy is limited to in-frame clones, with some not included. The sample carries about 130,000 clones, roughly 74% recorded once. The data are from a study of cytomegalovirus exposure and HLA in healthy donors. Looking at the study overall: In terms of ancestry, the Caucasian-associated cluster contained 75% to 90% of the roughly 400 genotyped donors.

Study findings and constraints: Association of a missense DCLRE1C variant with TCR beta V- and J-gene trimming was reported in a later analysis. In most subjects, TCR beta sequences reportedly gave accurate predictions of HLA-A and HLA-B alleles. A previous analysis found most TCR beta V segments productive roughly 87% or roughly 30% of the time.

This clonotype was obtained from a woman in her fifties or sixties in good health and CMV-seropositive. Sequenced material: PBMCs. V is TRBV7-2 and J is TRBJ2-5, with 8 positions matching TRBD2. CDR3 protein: CASSESGGQETQYF. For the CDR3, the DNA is TGTGCCAGCAGCGAGAGCGGGGGCCAAGAGACCCAGTACTTC. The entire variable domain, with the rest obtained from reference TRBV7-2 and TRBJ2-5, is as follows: GAGVSQSPSNKVTEKGKDVELRCDPISGHTALYWYRQSLGQGLEFLIYFQGNSAPDKSGLPSDRFSAERTGGSVSTLTIQRTQQEDSAVYLCASSESGGQETQYFGPGTRLLVL.